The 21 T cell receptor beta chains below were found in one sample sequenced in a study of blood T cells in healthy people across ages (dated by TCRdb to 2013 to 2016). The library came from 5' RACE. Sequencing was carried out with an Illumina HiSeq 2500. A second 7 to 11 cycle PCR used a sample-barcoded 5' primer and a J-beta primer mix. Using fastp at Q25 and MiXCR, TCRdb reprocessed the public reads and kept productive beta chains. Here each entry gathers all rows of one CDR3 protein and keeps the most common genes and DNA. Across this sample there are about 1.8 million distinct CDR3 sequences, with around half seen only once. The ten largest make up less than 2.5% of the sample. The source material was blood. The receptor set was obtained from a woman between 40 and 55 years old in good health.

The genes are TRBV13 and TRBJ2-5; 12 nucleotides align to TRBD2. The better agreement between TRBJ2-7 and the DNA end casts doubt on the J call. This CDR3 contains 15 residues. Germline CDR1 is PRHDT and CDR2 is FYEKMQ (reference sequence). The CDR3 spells CASSTRTSGMGEQYF. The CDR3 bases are TGTGCCAGCAGCACTAGGACTAGCGGGATGGGCGAGCAGTACTTC.

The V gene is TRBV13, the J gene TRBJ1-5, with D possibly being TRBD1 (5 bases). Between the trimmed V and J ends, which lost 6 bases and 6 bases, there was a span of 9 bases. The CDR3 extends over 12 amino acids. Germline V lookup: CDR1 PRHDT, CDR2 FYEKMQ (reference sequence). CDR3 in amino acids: CASSSGGQPQHF. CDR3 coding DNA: TGTGCCAGCAGTTCCGGGGGTCAGCCCCAGCATTTT.

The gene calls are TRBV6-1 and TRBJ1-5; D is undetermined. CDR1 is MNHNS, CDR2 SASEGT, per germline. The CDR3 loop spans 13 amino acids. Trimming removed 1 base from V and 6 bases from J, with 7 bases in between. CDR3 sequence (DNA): TGTGCCAGCAGTGAAGGAGGGTTTCAGCCCCAGCATTTT. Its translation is CASSEGGFQPQHF.

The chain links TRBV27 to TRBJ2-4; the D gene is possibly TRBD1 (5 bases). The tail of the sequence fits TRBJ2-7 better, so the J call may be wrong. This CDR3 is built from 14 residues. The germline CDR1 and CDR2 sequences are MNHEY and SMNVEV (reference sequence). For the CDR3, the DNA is TGTGCCAGCAGTGAAAACAGGAAGGCCTACGAGCAGTACTTC. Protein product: CASSENRKAYEQYF.

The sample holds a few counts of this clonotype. DNA of the CDR3: TGCAGTGCTAGAGATGGAAAGGCCTCTCCTAACTATGGCTACACCTTC. As protein: CSARDGKASPNYGYTF. The V gene is TRBV20-1, the J gene TRBJ1-2; D call uncertain. V was pared by 0 bases and J by 0 bases, with 14 bases between. Per the germline V gene, CDR1 is DFQATT and CDR2 is SNEGSKA (reference sequence). This CDR3 spans 16 amino acids.

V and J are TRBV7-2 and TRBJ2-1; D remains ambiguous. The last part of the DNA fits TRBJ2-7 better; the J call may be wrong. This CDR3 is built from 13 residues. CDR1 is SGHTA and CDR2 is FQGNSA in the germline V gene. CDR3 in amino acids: CASNPYSYNEQYF. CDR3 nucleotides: TGTGCCAGCAACCCGTACTCCTACAATGAGCAGTACTTC.

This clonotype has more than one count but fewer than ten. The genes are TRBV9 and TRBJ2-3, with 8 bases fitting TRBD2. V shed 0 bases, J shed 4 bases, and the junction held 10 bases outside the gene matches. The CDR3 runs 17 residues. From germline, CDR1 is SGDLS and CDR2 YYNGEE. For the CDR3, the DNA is TGTGCCAGCAGCGTAGTGGAGCGGGGGTTCAGTCCAGATACGCAGTATTTT. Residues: CASSVVERGFSPDTQYF. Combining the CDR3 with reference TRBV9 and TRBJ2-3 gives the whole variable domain DSGVTQTPKHLITATGQRVTLRCSPRSGDLSVYWYQQSLDQGLQFLIQYYNGEERAKGNILERFSAQQFPDLHSELNLSSLELGDSALYFCASSVVERGFSPDTQYFGPGTRLTVL.

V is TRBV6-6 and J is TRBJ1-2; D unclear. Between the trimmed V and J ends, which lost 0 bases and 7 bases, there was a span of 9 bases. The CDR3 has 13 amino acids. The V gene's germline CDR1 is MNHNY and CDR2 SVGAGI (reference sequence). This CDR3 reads CASSYSKGGGYTF. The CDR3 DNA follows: TGTGCCAGCAGTTACTCGAAGGGCGGTGGCTACACCTTC.

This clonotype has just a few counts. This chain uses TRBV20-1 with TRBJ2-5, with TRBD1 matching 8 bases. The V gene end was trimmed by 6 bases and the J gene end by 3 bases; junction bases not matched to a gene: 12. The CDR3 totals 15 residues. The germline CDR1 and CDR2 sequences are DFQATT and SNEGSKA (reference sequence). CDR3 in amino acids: CSAAQDRVKEETQYF. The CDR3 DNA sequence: TGCAGTGCCGCGCAGGACAGGGTCAAAGAAGAGACCCAGTACTTC.

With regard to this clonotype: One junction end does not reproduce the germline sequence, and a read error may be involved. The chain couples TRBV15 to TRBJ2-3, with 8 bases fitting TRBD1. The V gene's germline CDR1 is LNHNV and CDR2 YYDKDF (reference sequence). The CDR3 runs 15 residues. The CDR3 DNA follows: TGTGCCGCCAGCTACGACAGGGGTATCACAGATACGCAGTATTTT. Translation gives CAASYDRGITDTQYF.

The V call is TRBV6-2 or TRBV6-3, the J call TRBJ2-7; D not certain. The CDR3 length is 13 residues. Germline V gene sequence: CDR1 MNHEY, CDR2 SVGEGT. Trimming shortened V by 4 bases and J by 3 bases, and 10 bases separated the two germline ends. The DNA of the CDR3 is TGTGCCAGCAGTTTCGGACGGTTCTACGAGCAGTACTTC. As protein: CASSFGRFYEQYF.

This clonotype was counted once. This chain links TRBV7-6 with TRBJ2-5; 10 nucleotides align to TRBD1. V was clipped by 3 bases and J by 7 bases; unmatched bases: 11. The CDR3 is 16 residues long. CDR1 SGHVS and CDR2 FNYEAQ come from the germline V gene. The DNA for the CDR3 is TGTGCCAGCAGCTTCGACTGGACAGGGGGAGAAGGGACCCAGTACTTC. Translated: CASSFDWTGGEGTQYF.

This chain's CDR3 is CASSRHNSNQPQHF. The CDR3 nucleotides read TGTGCCAGCAGTCGCCACAATAGCAATCAGCCCCAGCATTTT. V and J are TRBV12-3 or TRBV12-4 and TRBJ1-5; D gene uncertain. V was cut by 5 bases and J by 0 bases, with 8 bases left in between. The CDR3 spans 14 residues.

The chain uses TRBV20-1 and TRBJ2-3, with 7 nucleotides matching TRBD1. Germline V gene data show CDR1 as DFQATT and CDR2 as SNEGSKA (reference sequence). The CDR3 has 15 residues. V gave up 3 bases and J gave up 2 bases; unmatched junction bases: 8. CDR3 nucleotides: TGCAGTGCTAGGAGACCGGGACAGCCCACAGATACGCAGTATTTT. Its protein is CSARRPGQPTDTQYF.

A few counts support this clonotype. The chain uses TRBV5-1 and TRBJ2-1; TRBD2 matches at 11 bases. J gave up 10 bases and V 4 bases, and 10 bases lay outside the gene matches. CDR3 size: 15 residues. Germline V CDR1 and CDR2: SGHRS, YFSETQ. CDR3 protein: CASSATGLAGGEQFF. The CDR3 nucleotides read TGCGCCAGCAGCGCAACCGGGCTAGCGGGGGGCGAGCAGTTCTTC.

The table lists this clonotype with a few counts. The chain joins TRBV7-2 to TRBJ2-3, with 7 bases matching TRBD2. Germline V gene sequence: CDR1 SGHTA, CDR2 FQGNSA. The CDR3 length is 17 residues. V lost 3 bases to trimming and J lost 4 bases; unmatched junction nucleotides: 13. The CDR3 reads CASSFRRASGWPDTQYF. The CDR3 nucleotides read TGTGCCAGCAGCTTTCGACGCGCTAGCGGTTGGCCAGATACGCAGTATTTT.

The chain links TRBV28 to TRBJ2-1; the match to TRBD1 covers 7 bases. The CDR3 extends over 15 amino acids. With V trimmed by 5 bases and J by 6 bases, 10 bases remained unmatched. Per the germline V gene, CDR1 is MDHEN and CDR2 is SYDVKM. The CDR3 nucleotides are TGTGCCAGCAGTGATCCCTCTAGGGGGCCCAATGAGCAGTTCTTC. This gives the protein CASSDPSRGPNEQFF.

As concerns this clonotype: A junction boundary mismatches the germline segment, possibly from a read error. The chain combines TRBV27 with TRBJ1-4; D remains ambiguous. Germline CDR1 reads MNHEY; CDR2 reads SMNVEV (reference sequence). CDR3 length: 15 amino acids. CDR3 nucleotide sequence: TGTGCTAGCAGTTTTGGTCCAGGCGTAAATGAAAAACTGTTTTTT. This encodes CASSFGPGVNEKLFF.

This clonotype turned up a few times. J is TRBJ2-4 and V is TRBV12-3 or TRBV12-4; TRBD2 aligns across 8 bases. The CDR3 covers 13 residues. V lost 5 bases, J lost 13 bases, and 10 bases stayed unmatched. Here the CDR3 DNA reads TGTGCCAGCAGTCCGGGAGGGGCGGGGGAGCAGTACTTC. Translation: CASSPGGAGEQYF.

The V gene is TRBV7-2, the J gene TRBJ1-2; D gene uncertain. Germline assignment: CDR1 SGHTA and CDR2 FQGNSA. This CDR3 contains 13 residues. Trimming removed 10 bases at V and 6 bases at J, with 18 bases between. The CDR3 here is CANEREGRNGYTF. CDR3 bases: TGTGCCAATGAGAGGGAGGGAAGGAATGGCTACACCTTC.

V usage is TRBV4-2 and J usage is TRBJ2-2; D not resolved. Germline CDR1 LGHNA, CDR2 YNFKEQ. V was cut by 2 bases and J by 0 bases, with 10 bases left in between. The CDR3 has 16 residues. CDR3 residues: CASSQLGRSNTGELFF. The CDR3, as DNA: TGTGCCAGCAGCCAACTGGGCAGATCGAACACCGGGGAGCTGTTTTTT.